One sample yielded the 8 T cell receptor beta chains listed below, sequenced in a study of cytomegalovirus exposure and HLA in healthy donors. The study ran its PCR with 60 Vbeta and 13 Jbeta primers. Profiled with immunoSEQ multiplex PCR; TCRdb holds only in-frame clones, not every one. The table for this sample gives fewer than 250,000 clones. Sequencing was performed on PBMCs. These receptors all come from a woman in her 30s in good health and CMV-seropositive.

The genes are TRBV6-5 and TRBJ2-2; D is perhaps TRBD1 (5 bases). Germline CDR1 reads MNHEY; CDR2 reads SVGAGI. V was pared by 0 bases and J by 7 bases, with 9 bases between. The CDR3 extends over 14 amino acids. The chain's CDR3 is CASSYSGQDGELFF. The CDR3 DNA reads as TGTGCCAGCAGTTACTCCGGACAAGACGGGGAGCTGTTTTTT.

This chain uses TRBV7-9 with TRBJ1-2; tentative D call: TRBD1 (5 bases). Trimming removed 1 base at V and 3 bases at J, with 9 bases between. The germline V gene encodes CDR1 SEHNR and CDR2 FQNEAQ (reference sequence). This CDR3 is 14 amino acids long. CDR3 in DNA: TGTGCCAGCAGCTTAGTCCAGGGTGACTATGGCTACACCTTC. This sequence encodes CASSLVQGDYGYTF.

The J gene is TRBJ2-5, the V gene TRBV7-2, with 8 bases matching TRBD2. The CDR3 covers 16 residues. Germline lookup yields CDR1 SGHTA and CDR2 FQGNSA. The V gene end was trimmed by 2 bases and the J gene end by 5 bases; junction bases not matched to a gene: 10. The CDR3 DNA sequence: TGTGCCAGCAGCTTAATGGCGGCGGGAGGAAGGGAGACCCAGTACTTC. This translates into CASSLMAAGGRETQYF.

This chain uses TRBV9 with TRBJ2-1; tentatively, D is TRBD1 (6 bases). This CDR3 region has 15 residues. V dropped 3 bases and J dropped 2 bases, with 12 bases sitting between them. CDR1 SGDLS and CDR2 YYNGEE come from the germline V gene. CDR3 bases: TGTGCCAGCAGCGGAGAAGGGGGTACCTACAATGAGCAGTTCTTC. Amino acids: CASSGEGGTYNEQFF. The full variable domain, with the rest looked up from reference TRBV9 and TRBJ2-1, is DSGVTQTPKHLITATGQRVTLRCSPRSGDLSVYWYQQSLDQGLQFLIQYYNGEERAKGNILERFSAQQFPDLHSELNLSSLELGDSALYFCASSGEGGTYNEQFFGPGTRLTVL.

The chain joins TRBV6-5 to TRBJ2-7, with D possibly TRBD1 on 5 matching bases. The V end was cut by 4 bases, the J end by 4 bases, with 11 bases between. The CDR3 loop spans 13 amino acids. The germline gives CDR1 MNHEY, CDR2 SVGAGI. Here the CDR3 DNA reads TGTGCCAGCAGTTCCTATACAGGATACGAGCAGTACTTC. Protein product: CASSSYTGYEQYF.

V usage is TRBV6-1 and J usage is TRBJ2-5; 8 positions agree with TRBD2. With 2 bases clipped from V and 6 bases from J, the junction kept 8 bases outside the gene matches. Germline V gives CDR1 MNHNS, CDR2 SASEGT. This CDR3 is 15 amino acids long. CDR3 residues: CASSEHGREVKTQYF. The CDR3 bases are TGTGCCAGCAGTGAACACGGGAGGGAAGTGAAGACCCAGTACTTC.

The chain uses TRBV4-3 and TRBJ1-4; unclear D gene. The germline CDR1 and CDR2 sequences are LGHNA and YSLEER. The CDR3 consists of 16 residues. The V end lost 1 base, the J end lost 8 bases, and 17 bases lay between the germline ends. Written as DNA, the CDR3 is TGCGCCAGCAGCCAAGTCCCCGGAGGCTCCCAGGAAAAACTGTTTTTT. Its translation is CASSQVPGGSQEKLFF.

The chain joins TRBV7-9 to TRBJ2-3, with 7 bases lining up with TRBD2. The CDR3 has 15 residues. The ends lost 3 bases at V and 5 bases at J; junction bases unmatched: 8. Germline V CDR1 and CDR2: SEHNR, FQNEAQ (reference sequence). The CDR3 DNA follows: TGTGCCAGCAGCTTCAGCGGGACCACAGGAGATACGCAGTATTTT. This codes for CASSFSGTTGDTQYF. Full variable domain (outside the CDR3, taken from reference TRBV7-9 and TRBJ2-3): DTGVSQNPRHKITKRGQNVTFRCDPISEHNRLYWYRQTLGQGPEFLTYFQNEAQLEKSRLLSDRFSAERPKGSFSTLEIQRTEQGDSAMYLCASSFSGTTGDTQYFGPGTRLTVL.